The source of this T cell receptor beta chain is a study of OX40 agonist ivuxolimab in advanced cancers. For the study in its entirety: Ivuxolimab was an agonistic, fully human IgG2 monoclonal antibody directed against OX40 (CD134), a costimulatory receptor. Intravenous ivuxolimab was administered to patients every 2 weeks at six dose levels: 0.01, 0.1, 0.3, 1.5, 3 and 10 mg/kg. Of the roughly 52 dose-escalation patients, hepatocellular carcinoma was present in approximately 20, melanoma in around 15, renal cell carcinoma in 9 and head and neck cancer in 9. In the dose-escalation cohort, 75% to 85% of patients were male, and the mean age was approximately 60 years with a range of roughly 20 to 80. Patients were allowed to have had prior anti-PD-1, anti-PD-L1 or anti-CTLA-4 therapy, and approximately 41% of the dose-escalation patients had previously received checkpoint inhibitors. Partial responses occurred in three dose-escalation patients, of whom one had hepatocellular carcinoma and two had cutaneous melanoma. The point of sequencing TCRbeta in the periphery was to test whether ivuxolimab changed TCR sequence diversity and drove clonal T-cell expansion. The paper reports the monotherapy dose-escalation portion (N ≈ 50 patients) of the phase I ivuxolimab trial.

The trial excluded patients who had a history of autoimmune disease or who were on systemic immunosuppression. Peripheral blood for TCR sequencing was collected from all dose cohorts at baseline, on cycle 4 day 1, and on cycle 7 day 1. The samples were taken from a phase I, first-in-human, multicenter, open-label dose-escalation trial of ivuxolimab. Adults with locally advanced or metastatic head and neck squamous cell, hepatocellular, melanoma or renal cell carcinoma were enrolled in the trial. CD4+ and CD8+ T cells were sorted separately from peripheral blood before TCR sequencing. The investigation overall reported the following: Partial responders in the 0.1-3.0 mg/kg groups had among the lowest normalized peripheral clonal expansion, especially among CD8+ T cells. Low levels of normalized T-cell clonal expansion were also shown by some nonresponding patients. At doses of 0.1 to 3.0 mg/kg, clonal expansion of both CD4+ and CD8+ T cells in blood was seen between baseline and week 6. Which antigens the clonally expanded peripheral T cells were specific for was not determined. After ivuxolimab, CD8+ T cells had more expanded clones than CD4+ T cells on average.

As encoded in the germline V gene (reference sequence), CDR1 is SGHNT while CDR2 is YYREEE. The CDR3 covers 15 residues, taking in both the cysteine and the phenylalanine. Only the CDR3 DNA is retained, 45 bases long and in frame from the first base. V gives up 4 bases and J gives up 4 bases, and the segment between their germline ends measures 15 bases. Genomic DNA was isolated from the sorted cells so that the TCRbeta CDR3 region could be sequenced. TCRbeta CDR3 regions were sequenced using the immunoSEQ Assay. TCRdb limited this immuneACCESS table to in-frame rearrangements with V and J called. A share of clones is missing; checked studies link under half to unresolved V genes, and the rest is unexplained. The sample table shows tens of thousands of clones, and around nine tenths are seen once. The ten most abundant clones make up about 3.8% of the sample. To note about this clone: This clone's antigen is unknown. No base quality information exists; no much larger clone differs at one position.

The sequence is built from TRBV5-4 and TRBJ2-1, and possibly TRBD1, on 6 matching bases. The TCR originated in an adult with an advanced solid tumor such as melanoma, head and neck, liver or kidney cancer. Here the sequenced sample was CD4+ or CD8+ T cells sorted from blood, taken in a trial of the OX40 agonist ivuxolimab. The CDR3 protein sequence reads: CASSQLTGGYNEQFF. The bases read TGTGCCAGCAGCCAACTGACAGGTGGATACAATGAGCAGTTCTTC.